The rows below give T cell receptor beta chains drawn from one sample of a study of blood T cell repertoires in COVID-19. The assay was immunoSEQ multiplex PCR, and TCRdb's table has in-frame clones only and misses some. The sample lists fewer than 90,000 clones, approximately 86% occurring once. Sequenced sample: peripheral blood. These receptors originate from a male donor with acute or convalescent COVID-19. Each CDR3 is given with its conserved first and last residue. Fields, in order: CDR3 DNA, CDR3 protein, D gene, J gene, clone size, V gene. The D gene is left open where the match is weak. Part of the rows lack a size; the others show once, few, many or a class for expanded clones.

cdr3_nt: TGTGCTAGTGGTTTGAGTCCCGCGGGGGCCCCGAACACCGGGGAGCTGTTTTTT
cdr3_aa: CASGLSPAGAPNTGELFF
d_call: -
j_call: TRBJ2-2
clone_size: -
v_call: TRBV12-5

cdr3_nt: TGTGCCAGCAGTTTATCTTCTCCTACCTACAATGAGCAGTTCTTC
cdr3_aa: CASSLSSPTYNEQFF
d_call: -
j_call: TRBJ2-1
clone_size: few
v_call: TRBV27

cdr3_nt: TGTGCCAGCAGCTTAGTGCCTAGCGGGGGGAGGAGCTCCTACGAGCAGTACTTC
cdr3_aa: CASSLVPSGGRSSYEQYF
d_call: TRBD2
j_call: TRBJ2-7
clone_size: once
v_call: TRBV7-6

cdr3_nt: TGTGCCAGCAGTTTGACAGGGGGCAATCAGCCCCAGCATTTT
cdr3_aa: CASSLTGGNQPQHF
d_call: TRBD1
j_call: TRBJ1-5
clone_size: -
v_call: TRBV6-5

cdr3_nt: TGTGCCAGTAGGGGACAGACCAATCAGCCCCAGCATTTT
cdr3_aa: CASRGQTNQPQHF
d_call: TRBD1
j_call: TRBJ1-5
clone_size: -
v_call: TRBV19

cdr3_nt: TGTGCCAGCTCACCAATTGTGGCAGGGGATGGCGAGCAGTACTTC
cdr3_aa: CASSPIVAGDGEQYF
d_call: -
j_call: TRBJ2-7
clone_size: -
v_call: TRBV18

cdr3_nt: TGTGCCAGCAGTCGGACAGCGCGCAATCAGCCCCAGCATTTT
cdr3_aa: CASSRTARNQPQHF
d_call: -
j_call: TRBJ1-5
clone_size: -
v_call: TRBV28

cdr3_nt: TGTGCCAGCAGCTCTTCGGACTACCCGGGTCTAGATACGCAGTATTTT
cdr3_aa: CASSSSDYPGLDTQYF
d_call: -
j_call: TRBJ2-3
clone_size: -
v_call: TRBV11-3

cdr3_nt: TGTGCCAGTAGTATCTGGACAAACGATCGTGGCTACACCTTC
cdr3_aa: CASSIWTNDRGYTF
d_call: -
j_call: TRBJ1-2
clone_size: -
v_call: TRBV19

cdr3_nt: TGTGCCAGCAGCCCCGGGACAGAGTCTAGGGAGCAGTACTTC
cdr3_aa: CASSPGTESREQYF
d_call: TRBD1
j_call: TRBJ2-7
clone_size: -
v_call: TRBV7-8

cdr3_nt: TGTGCCAGCAGCTCCCATTTAGTATCTGAAGCTTTCTTT
cdr3_aa: CASSSHLVSEAFF
d_call: -
j_call: TRBJ1-1
clone_size: -
v_call: TRBV7-9

cdr3_nt: TGCGCCAGCAGCTTGGATGGGGGGACGTGGACTGAAGCTTTCTTT
cdr3_aa: CASSLDGGTWTEAFF
d_call: -
j_call: TRBJ1-1
clone_size: -
v_call: TRBV5-1

cdr3_nt: TGTGCCAGCAGTGATGGACTAGCGGGGGGGGAGACCCAGTACTTC
cdr3_aa: CASSDGLAGGETQYF
d_call: TRBD2
j_call: TRBJ2-5
clone_size: -
v_call: TRBV2

cdr3_nt: TGTGCCAGCAGTCCTGCGGGGGGATACAATGAGCAGTTCTTC
cdr3_aa: CASSPAGGYNEQFF
d_call: TRBD2
j_call: TRBJ2-1
clone_size: -
v_call: TRBV27

cdr3_nt: TGCGCCAGCAGCCAAGAATTCGGAGGGCAAGAGACCCAGTACTTC
cdr3_aa: CASSQEFGGQETQYF
d_call: -
j_call: TRBJ2-5
clone_size: -
v_call: TRBV4-1

cdr3_nt: TGTGCCAGCAGCACCCAGGGGGGCTCCTACGAGCAGTACTTC
cdr3_aa: CASSTQGGSYEQYF
d_call: -
j_call: TRBJ2-7
clone_size: -
v_call: TRBV7-3

cdr3_nt: TGTGCCACCAGCAGAGATAGGACAGGGACAGGGGGTACCGGGGAGCTGTTTTTT
cdr3_aa: CATSRDRTGTGGTGELFF
d_call: TRBD1
j_call: TRBJ2-2
clone_size: -
v_call: TRBV15

cdr3_nt: TGTGCCAGCCGCCTGGACAGGGCGGATGAAAAACTGTTTTTT
cdr3_aa: CASRLDRADEKLFF
d_call: TRBD1
j_call: TRBJ1-4
clone_size: -
v_call: TRBV19

cdr3_nt: TGTGCCAGCAGCCGGCTAGCGGCTTCCTACGAGCAGTACTTC
cdr3_aa: CASSRLAASYEQYF
d_call: TRBD2
j_call: TRBJ2-7
clone_size: -
v_call: TRBV3-1/TRBV3-2

cdr3_nt: TGTGCCAGTAGTATCTCCGGGACAGGGGGCCCTAACTATGGCTACACCTTC
cdr3_aa: CASSISGTGGPNYGYTF
d_call: TRBD1
j_call: TRBJ1-2
clone_size: -
v_call: TRBV19

cdr3_nt: TGCGCCAGCAGCTTGACAACTAGCGGGGGAGGTGGCCAAGAGACCCAGTACTTC
cdr3_aa: CASSLTTSGGGGQETQYF
d_call: TRBD2
j_call: TRBJ2-5
clone_size: -
v_call: TRBV5-1

cdr3_nt: TGTGCCAGCAGTTACTCGGGACAGCCTAACTATGGCTACACCTTC
cdr3_aa: CASSYSGQPNYGYTF
d_call: TRBD1
j_call: TRBJ1-2
clone_size: few
v_call: TRBV6-6

cdr3_nt: TGCGCCAGCAGCCAAGAAGTGACAGGCCCCTATGGCTACACCTTC
cdr3_aa: CASSQEVTGPYGYTF
d_call: -
j_call: TRBJ1-2
clone_size: -
v_call: TRBV4-1

cdr3_nt: TGTGCCTGGTCGGGCACAGATACGCAGTATTTT
cdr3_aa: CAWSGTDTQYF
d_call: -
j_call: TRBJ2-3
clone_size: -
v_call: TRBV30

cdr3_nt: TGTGCCAGCAGCTTGGATACAGGGGCACTTGAAAAACTGTTTTTT
cdr3_aa: CASSLDTGALEKLFF
d_call: TRBD1
j_call: TRBJ1-4
clone_size: -
v_call: TRBV5-6

cdr3_nt: TGCGCCAGCAGCTTGGTCGGGACAGCGAACACTGAAGCTTTCTTT
cdr3_aa: CASSLVGTANTEAFF
d_call: TRBD1
j_call: TRBJ1-1
clone_size: -
v_call: TRBV5-1

cdr3_nt: TGTGCCAGTAGTATAGCCGGGACAGGGGCCAAAAACATTCAGTACTTC
cdr3_aa: CASSIAGTGAKNIQYF
d_call: TRBD1
j_call: TRBJ2-4
clone_size: -
v_call: TRBV19

cdr3_nt: TGTGCCACCGTCCCCGGGAGAGACAGGGGTGTCGGGCACTATGGCTACACCTTC
cdr3_aa: CATVPGRDRGVGHYGYTF
d_call: TRBD1
j_call: TRBJ1-2
clone_size: -
v_call: TRBV15

cdr3_nt: TGTGCCAGCAGCCAGGGGCCCATGGGCACTGAAGCTTTCTTT
cdr3_aa: CASSQGPMGTEAFF
d_call: -
j_call: TRBJ1-1
clone_size: -
v_call: TRBV3-1/TRBV3-2

cdr3_nt: TGTGCCAGCAACGGGGGCGGGGGAGAGACCCAGTACTTC
cdr3_aa: CASNGGGGETQYF
d_call: -
j_call: TRBJ2-5
clone_size: -
v_call: TRBV2

cdr3_nt: TGCGCCAGCAGCTCCCAGGACAGGGGGATAAATGAGCAGTTCTTC
cdr3_aa: CASSSQDRGINEQFF
d_call: TRBD1
j_call: TRBJ2-1
clone_size: -
v_call: TRBV5-1

cdr3_nt: TGTGCCAGCAGCCAGCAGACAGCAAGCACAGATACGCAGTATTTT
cdr3_aa: CASSQQTASTDTQYF
d_call: -
j_call: TRBJ2-3
clone_size: -
v_call: TRBV7-6

cdr3_nt: TGTGCCAGCAGCTTAAATTTGGACAGGGCCCGGAACTATGGCTACACCTTC
cdr3_aa: CASSLNLDRARNYGYTF
d_call: TRBD1
j_call: TRBJ1-2
clone_size: -
v_call: TRBV7-2

cdr3_nt: TGTGCCACCAGTGATCCGCGGGCGGCCGTGGGAAGCTCCTACAATGAGCAGTTCTTC
cdr3_aa: CATSDPRAAVGSSYNEQFF
d_call: -
j_call: TRBJ2-1
clone_size: -
v_call: TRBV24-1

cdr3_nt: TGCGCCAGCAGCCCTGGGACACTGCTATACAATGAGCAGTTCTTC
cdr3_aa: CASSPGTLLYNEQFF
d_call: -
j_call: TRBJ2-1
clone_size: -
v_call: TRBV4-1

cdr3_nt: TGTGCCAGCAGCGTAGAGCTTAGAAACAATTCACCCCTCCACTTT
cdr3_aa: CASSVELRNNSPLHF
d_call: -
j_call: TRBJ1-6
clone_size: -
v_call: TRBV9

cdr3_nt: TGCGCCAGCAGCTTGGGGACAGGGTATGATGATGGCTACACCTTC
cdr3_aa: CASSLGTGYDDGYTF
d_call: TRBD1
j_call: TRBJ1-2
clone_size: -
v_call: TRBV5-1

cdr3_nt: TGTGCCAGCAGCTGGCCGAATACCGGGGAGCTGTTTTTT
cdr3_aa: CASSWPNTGELFF
d_call: -
j_call: TRBJ2-2
clone_size: -
v_call: TRBV27

cdr3_nt: TGTGCCAGCAGTTACTCGTCAGGGAGGTCCTACGAGCAGTACTTC
cdr3_aa: CASSYSSGRSYEQYF
d_call: -
j_call: TRBJ2-7
clone_size: -
v_call: TRBV6-5

cdr3_nt: TGTGCCAGCAGCTTGAAGGCGCGGGGGGGGAAGGGCCAGTACTTC
cdr3_aa: CASSLKARGGKGQYF
d_call: TRBD2
j_call: TRBJ2-5
clone_size: -
v_call: TRBV5-8

cdr3_nt: TGTGCCACCAGTCCCGGGACTAGCGGGGGGAGCACAGATACGCAGTATTTT
cdr3_aa: CATSPGTSGGSTDTQYF
d_call: TRBD2
j_call: TRBJ2-3
clone_size: -
v_call: TRBV24-1

cdr3_nt: TGTGCCAGCAGTTTATGGCGCCAGGGTTTCGAAAAACTGTTTTTT
cdr3_aa: CASSLWRQGFEKLFF
d_call: -
j_call: TRBJ1-4
clone_size: -
v_call: TRBV28

cdr3_nt: TGCGCCAGCAGCCGCCAAGGACTCAGTCTCTCTGGAAACACCATATATTTT
cdr3_aa: CASSRQGLSLSGNTIYF
d_call: -
j_call: TRBJ1-3
clone_size: -
v_call: TRBV4-1

cdr3_nt: TGCGCCAGCAGCTTGGCCCCGGGACAGGGGGCATCTGGCTACACCTTC
cdr3_aa: CASSLAPGQGASGYTF
d_call: TRBD1
j_call: TRBJ1-2
clone_size: -
v_call: TRBV5-1

cdr3_nt: TGTGCCATCAGGCCAACGGGACAGGGCGAGGGCTACACCTTC
cdr3_aa: CAIRPTGQGEGYTF
d_call: TRBD1
j_call: TRBJ1-2
clone_size: -
v_call: TRBV10-3

cdr3_nt: TGTGCCAGCAGCTTGGCTGGGGGACAGGGGGTAAGGGCTAATGAAAAACTGTTTTTT
cdr3_aa: CASSLAGGQGVRANEKLFF
d_call: TRBD1
j_call: TRBJ1-4
clone_size: -
v_call: TRBV5-5